This TCR beta chain was captured in a study of blood T cell repertoires in COVID-19. Study summary: The origin of the acute and convalescent COVID-19 samples was the United States, Italy and Spain. PBMCs, B-cell-depleted T cells, or T cells were the source of the cDNA or gDNA that made up the material.

This CDR3 comprises 14 residues. Unmatched junction bases numbered 13, after V lost 10 bases and J lost 6 bases. Germline loops: CDR1 SNHLY, CDR2 FYNNEI. As processed by the authors: Estimation of nucleated cell counts was performed using reference gene primer amplification. Profiled with immunoSEQ multiplex PCR; TCRdb holds only in-frame clones, not every one. The V and J calls and clone size were taken over from that table, and D and trimming were inferred from the DNA. The repertoire consists of tens of thousands of clones, with around nine tenths occurring once and the leading ten covering 8.5% to 14%.

The V and J genes are TRBV2 and TRBJ2-7; 9 nucleotides line up with TRBD1. The TCR was taken from an elderly man with acute or convalescent COVID-19. Sequencing was done on a sample of peripheral blood. The CDR3: CATVGQGGLGEQYF. The CDR3 region has the DNA TGTGCCACCGTGGGACAGGGAGGATTGGGCGAGCAGTACTTC.